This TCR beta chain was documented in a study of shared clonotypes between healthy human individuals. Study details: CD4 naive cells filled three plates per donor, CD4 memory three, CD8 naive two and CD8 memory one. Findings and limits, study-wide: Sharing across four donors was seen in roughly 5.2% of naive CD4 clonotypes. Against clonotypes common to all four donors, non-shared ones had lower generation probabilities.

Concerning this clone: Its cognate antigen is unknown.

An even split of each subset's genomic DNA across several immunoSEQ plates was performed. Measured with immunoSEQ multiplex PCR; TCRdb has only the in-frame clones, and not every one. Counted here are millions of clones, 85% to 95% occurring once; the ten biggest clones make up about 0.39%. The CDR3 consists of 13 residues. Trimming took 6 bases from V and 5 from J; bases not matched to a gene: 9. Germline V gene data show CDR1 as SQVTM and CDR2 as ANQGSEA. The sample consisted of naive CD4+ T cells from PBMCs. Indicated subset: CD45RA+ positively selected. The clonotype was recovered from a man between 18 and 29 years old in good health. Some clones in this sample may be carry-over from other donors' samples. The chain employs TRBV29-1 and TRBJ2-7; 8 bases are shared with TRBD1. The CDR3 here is CSVPSGGRDEQYF. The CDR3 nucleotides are TGCAGCGTCCCTTCAGGGGGCCGGGACGAGCAGTACTTC.